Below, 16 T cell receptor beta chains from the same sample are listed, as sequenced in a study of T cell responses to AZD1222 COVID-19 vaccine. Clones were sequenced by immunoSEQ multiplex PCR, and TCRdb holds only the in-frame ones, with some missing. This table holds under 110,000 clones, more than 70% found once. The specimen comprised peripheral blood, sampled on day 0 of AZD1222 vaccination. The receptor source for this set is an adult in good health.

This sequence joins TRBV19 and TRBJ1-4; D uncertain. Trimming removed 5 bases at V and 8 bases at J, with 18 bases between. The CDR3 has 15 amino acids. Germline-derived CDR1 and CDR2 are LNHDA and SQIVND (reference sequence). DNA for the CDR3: TGTGCCAGTAGTCCCGACGCAATTATCGGCGAAAAACTGTTTTTT. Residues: CASSPDAIIGEKLFF.

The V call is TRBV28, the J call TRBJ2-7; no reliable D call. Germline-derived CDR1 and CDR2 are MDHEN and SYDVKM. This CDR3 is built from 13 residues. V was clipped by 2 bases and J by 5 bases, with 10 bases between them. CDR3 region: CASSLPRLHEQYF. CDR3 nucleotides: TGTGCCAGCAGTTTACCTCGACTTCACGAGCAGTACTTC.

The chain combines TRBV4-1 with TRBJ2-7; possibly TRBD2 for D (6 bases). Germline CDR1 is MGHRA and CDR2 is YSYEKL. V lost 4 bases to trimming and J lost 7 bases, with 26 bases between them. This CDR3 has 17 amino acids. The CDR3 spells CASSPRLAGTLMGEQYF. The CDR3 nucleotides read TGCGCCAGCAGCCCACGCCTGGCGGGAACACTTATGGGGGAGCAGTACTTC.

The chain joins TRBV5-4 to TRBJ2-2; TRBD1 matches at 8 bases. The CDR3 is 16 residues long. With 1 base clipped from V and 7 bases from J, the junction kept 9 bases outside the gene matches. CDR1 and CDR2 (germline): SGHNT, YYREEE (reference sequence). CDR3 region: CASSLFGQGKGGELFF. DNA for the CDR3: TGTGCCAGCAGCTTGTTCGGACAGGGAAAAGGCGGGGAGCTGTTTTTT. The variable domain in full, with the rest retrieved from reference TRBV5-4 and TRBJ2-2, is ETGVTQSPTHLIKTRGQQVTLRCSSQSGHNTVSWYQQALGQGPQFIFQYYREEENGRGNFPPRFSGLQFPNYSSELNVNALELDDSALYLCASSLFGQGKGGELFFGEGSRLTVL.

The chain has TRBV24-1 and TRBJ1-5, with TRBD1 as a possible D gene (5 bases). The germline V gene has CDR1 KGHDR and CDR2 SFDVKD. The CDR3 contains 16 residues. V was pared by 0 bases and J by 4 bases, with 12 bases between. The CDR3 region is CATSDLRGSPNQPQHF. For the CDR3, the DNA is TGTGCCACCAGTGATTTGCGGGGCAGCCCGAATCAGCCCCAGCATTTT.

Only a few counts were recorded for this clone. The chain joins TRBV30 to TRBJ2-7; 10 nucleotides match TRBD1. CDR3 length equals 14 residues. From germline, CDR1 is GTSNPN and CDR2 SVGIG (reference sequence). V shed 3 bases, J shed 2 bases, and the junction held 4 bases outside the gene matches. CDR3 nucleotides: TGTGCCTGGAGAGGGACAGGGGCAGCCTACGAGCAGTACTTC. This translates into CAWRGTGAAYEQYF.

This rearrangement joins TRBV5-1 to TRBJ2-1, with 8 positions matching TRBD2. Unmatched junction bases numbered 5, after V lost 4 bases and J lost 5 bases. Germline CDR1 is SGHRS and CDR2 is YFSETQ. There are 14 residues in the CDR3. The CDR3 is CASSHGLANNEQFF. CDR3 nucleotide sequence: TGCGCCAGCAGCCACGGACTAGCAAACAATGAGCAGTTCTTC. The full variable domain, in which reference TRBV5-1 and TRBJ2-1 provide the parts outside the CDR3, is KAGVTQTPRYLIKTRGQQVTLSCSPISGHRSVSWYQQTPGQGLQFLFEYFSETQRNKGNFPGRFSGRQFSNSRSEMNVSTLELGDSALYLCASSHGLANNEQFFGPGTRLTVL.

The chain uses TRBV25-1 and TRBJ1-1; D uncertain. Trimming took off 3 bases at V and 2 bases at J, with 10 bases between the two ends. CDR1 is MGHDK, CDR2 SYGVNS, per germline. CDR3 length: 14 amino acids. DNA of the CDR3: TGTGCCAGCAGTGACGGGCAGGTCAACACTGAAGCTTTCTTT. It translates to CASSDGQVNTEAFF.

CDR3 coding DNA: TGTGCCAGCAGCAAAGTGCGGGGTTCGAATTCACCCCTCCACTTT. This gives the protein CASSKVRGSNSPLHF. This sequence joins TRBV21-1 and TRBJ1-6. TRBV21-1 is a listed pseudogene. The CDR3 runs to 15 residues.

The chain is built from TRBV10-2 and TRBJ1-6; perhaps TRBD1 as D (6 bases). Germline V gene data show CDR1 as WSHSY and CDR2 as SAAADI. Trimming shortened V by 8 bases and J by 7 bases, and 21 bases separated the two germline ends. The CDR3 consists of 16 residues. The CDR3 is CASGQSGLPGNSPLHF. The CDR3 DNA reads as TGCGCCAGCGGACAGTCGGGCCTCCCCGGGAATTCACCCCTCCACTTT.

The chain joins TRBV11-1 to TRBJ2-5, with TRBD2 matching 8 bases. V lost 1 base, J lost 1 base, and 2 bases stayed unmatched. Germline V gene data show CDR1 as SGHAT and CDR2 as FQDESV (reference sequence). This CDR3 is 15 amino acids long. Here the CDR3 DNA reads TGTGCCAGCAGCTTAGTAGCGGGGATCCAAGAGACCCAGTACTTC. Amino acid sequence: CASSLVAGIQETQYF.

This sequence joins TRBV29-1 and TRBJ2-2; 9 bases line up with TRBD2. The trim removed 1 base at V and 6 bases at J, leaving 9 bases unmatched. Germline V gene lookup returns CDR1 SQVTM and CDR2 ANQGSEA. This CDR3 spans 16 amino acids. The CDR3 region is CSVEVGSSGRSGELFF. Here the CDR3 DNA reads TGCAGCGTTGAAGTAGGGTCCAGCGGGAGGTCCGGGGAGCTGTTTTTT.

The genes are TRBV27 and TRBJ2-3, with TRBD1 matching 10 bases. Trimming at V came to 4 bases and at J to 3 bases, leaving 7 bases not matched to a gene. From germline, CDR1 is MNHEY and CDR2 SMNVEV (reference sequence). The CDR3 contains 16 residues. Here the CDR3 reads CASSSYLDRGTDTQYF. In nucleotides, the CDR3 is TGTGCCAGCAGTTCTTACCTGGACAGGGGGACAGATACGCAGTATTTT.

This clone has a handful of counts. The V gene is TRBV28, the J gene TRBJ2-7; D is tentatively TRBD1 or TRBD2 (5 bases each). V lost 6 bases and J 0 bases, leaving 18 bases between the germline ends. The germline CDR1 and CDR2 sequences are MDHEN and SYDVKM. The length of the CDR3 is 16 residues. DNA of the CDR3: TGTGCCAGCAGACCGGTCCCGGGGCTGAGCTCCTACGAGCAGTACTTC. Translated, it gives CASRPVPGLSSYEQYF.

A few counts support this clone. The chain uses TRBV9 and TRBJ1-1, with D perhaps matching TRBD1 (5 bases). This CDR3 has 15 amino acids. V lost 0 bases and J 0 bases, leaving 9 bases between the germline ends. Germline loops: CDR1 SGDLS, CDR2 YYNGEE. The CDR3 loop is CASSVVSRVNTEAFF. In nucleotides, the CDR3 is TGTGCCAGCAGCGTAGTTAGCAGGGTGAACACTGAAGCTTTCTTT. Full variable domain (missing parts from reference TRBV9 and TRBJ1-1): DSGVTQTPKHLITATGQRVTLRCSPRSGDLSVYWYQQSLDQGLQFLIQYYNGEERAKGNILERFSAQQFPDLHSELNLSSLELGDSALYFCASSVVSRVNTEAFFGQGTRLTVV.

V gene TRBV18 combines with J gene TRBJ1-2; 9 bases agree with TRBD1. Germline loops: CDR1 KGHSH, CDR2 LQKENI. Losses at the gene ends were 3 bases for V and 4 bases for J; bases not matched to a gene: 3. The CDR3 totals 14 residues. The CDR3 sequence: CASSPDRGSYGYTF. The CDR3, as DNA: TGTGCCAGCTCACCGGACAGGGGATCCTATGGCTACACCTTC.